The following is a TCR beta chain sequence with its context. The antigen is undetermined. The V gene's germline CDR1 is ENHRY and CDR2 SYGVKD. Trimming left V 2 bases short and J 8 bases short, with 9 bases between. This CDR3 region has 12 residues. The data stem from a study of T cells in localized non-small cell lung cancer. Study results and caveats: There were a median roughly 60 of the top 100 tumor clones appearing in adjacent lung. Uninvolved adjacent lung showed higher T cell clonality than tumor.

Profiling relied on immunoSEQ multiplex PCR, and the TCRdb table lists in-frame clones only, not all of them. Here the sample spans approximately 14,000 clones, about 86% being singletons. The genes are TRBV10-3 and TRBJ1-1; D ambiguous. Source: peripheral blood, taken before any cancer treatment. This clonotype originated in an older female donor with stage I squamous cell lung carcinoma. CDR3 sequence reads: CAISEIPPEAFF. DNA for the CDR3: TGTGCCATCAGTGAGATCCCACCCGAAGCTTTCTTT.